Here is one TCR beta chain with its context. This sample was included in a study of blood T cell repertoires in COVID-19. For the study at large: Donors in the United States, Italy and Spain gave samples during acute or convalescent COVID-19. Sources were T cells, B-cell-depleted T cells, or PBMCs; the material itself was cDNA or gDNA.

TCRdb's table, derived via immunoSEQ multiplex PCR, lists solely in-frame clones and lacks some. The sample lists 150,000 to 180,000 clones; roughly four fifths were seen once. The receptor comes from a woman aged 55-70 years with acute or convalescent COVID-19. Sequencing input: peripheral blood.

CDR3 protein: CAISESMGRGSTEAFF. CDR3 bases: TGTGCCATCAGTGAGTCGATGGGCAGGGGGAGCACTGAAGCTTTCTTT. The chain is built from TRBV10-3 and TRBJ1-1; 7 bases are shared with TRBD1. The germline V gene has CDR1 ENHRY and CDR2 SYGVKD. This CDR3 has 16 residues. V shed 0 bases and J 4 bases; nucleotides not matched to a gene: 8.